The 29 T cell receptor beta chains below were found in one sample sequenced in a study of blood T cell repertoires in COVID-19. TCRdb's table, derived via immunoSEQ multiplex PCR, lists solely in-frame clones and lacks some. The top ten hold around 4.4% of the sample, which has more than 60,000 clones, about 90% seen once. Sequences were obtained from peripheral blood. The receptors stem from a man over 45 with active COVID-19.

The chain is built from TRBV18 and TRBJ1-2; the D gene is possibly TRBD1 (6 bases). V dropped 3 bases and J dropped 4 bases, with 12 bases sitting between them. Looked up from germline, CDR1 is KGHSH and CDR2 is LQKENI. The CDR3 consists of 14 residues. The CDR3 region is CASSPARDTYGYTF. As DNA, the CDR3 is TGTGCCAGCTCACCGGCCCGGGACACCTATGGCTACACCTTC.

The chain employs TRBV11-2 and TRBJ2-7; TRBD1 aligns across 7 bases. CDR1 and CDR2 from the germline V gene are SGHAT and FQNNGV. This CDR3 is 15 amino acids long. Trimming removed 6 bases from V and 0 bases from J; junction bases left unmatched: 8. The CDR3 DNA sequence: TGTGCCAGCAGTCGTACCGGGACAGTCTCCTACGAGCAGTACTTC. This sequence encodes CASSRTGTVSYEQYF.

The sample holds one count of this clone. The rearrangement links TRBV6-5 to TRBJ2-2; 7 bases match TRBD1. The V and J ends lost 8 bases and 5 bases, in that order; junction bases with no gene match: 11. CDR3 length: 15 amino acids. Germline V lookup: CDR1 MNHEY, CDR2 SVGAGI. CDR3 in amino acids: CASSRGLAPTGELFF. CDR3 DNA sequence: TGTGCCAGCTCTAGGGGGCTAGCCCCTACCGGGGAGCTGTTTTTT.

J is TRBJ1-2 and V is TRBV5-1; unclear D gene. The V and J ends lost 5 bases and 6 bases respectively, with 14 bases between them. The CDR3 extends over 13 amino acids. In germline, CDR1 is SGHRS, CDR2 YFSETQ. The CDR3 nucleotides read TGCGCCAGCAGTCGAGAACCCGGGGATGGCTACACCTTC. This gives the protein CASSREPGDGYTF.

The chain carries TRBV5-4 and TRBJ1-1, with unresolved D. This CDR3 region has 14 residues. V lost 0 bases to trimming and J lost 5 bases, with 11 bases between them. Germline loops: CDR1 SGHNT, CDR2 YYREEE (reference sequence). CDR3 in amino acids: CASSLEQRRTEAFF. The CDR3 nucleotides are TGTGCCAGCAGCTTGGAGCAGAGGCGAACTGAAGCTTTCTTT.

V gene TRBV25-1 combines with J gene TRBJ2-6; TRBD2 matches 8 bases. CDR1 is MGHDK and CDR2 is SYGVNS in the germline V gene. The length of the CDR3 is 17 residues. J was trimmed by 4 bases and V by 6 bases; bases with no gene match: 11. The CDR3 spells CASSPRGGGSGANVLTF. The CDR3 DNA sequence: TGTGCCAGCAGCCCCCGGGGGGGAGGTTCCGGGGCCAACGTCCTGACTTTC.

The chain uses TRBV24-1 and TRBJ2-2; 13 bases fit TRBD2. With 6 bases clipped from V and 2 bases from J, the junction kept 11 bases outside the gene matches. The CDR3 is 19 amino acids. Germline lookup yields CDR1 KGHDR and CDR2 SFDVKD. The CDR3: CATSQKTSGGPTNTGELFF. The CDR3 coding sequence is TGTGCCACCAGTCAAAAGACTAGCGGGGGGCCGACAAACACCGGGGAGCTGTTTTTT.

The chain carries TRBV5-6 and TRBJ2-2, with D maybe TRBD2 (5 bases). CDR1 SGHDT and CDR2 YYEEEE come from the germline V gene. This CDR3 has 15 amino acids. V lost 3 bases and J lost 7, with 16 bases in between. For the CDR3, the DNA is TGTGCCAGCAGCTACACTAGGAGGCCTGACGGGGAGCTGTTTTTT. Protein: CASSYTRRPDGELFF.

This chain links TRBV5-8 with TRBJ2-7; 11 positions match TRBD2. Germline loops: CDR1 SGHTS, CDR2 YDEGEE. The trim removed 1 base at V and 7 bases at J, leaving 7 bases unmatched. The CDR3 has 15 amino acids. CDR3: CASSLLLLAGEEQYF. In nucleotides, the CDR3 is TGTGCCAGCAGCTTGCTGTTACTAGCGGGAGAGGAGCAGTACTTC.

Only one count was recorded for this clone. The chain couples TRBV7-9 to TRBJ2-3; 7 bases map to TRBD2. Unmatched junction bases numbered 8, after V lost 6 bases and J lost 2 bases. CDR3 size: 15 residues. Germline CDR1 and CDR2: SEHNR and FQNEAQ (reference sequence). CDR3 in DNA: TGTGCCAGCAGTCTAACCGGGACTATCACAGATACGCAGTATTTT. Protein: CASSLTGTITDTQYF.

V usage is TRBV7-2 and J usage is TRBJ2-3, with 9 bases lining up with TRBD1. Trimming removed 1 base from V and 1 base from J; junction bases left unmatched: 6. Germline-derived CDR1 and CDR2 are SGHTA and FQGNSA. The CDR3 spans 17 residues. The CDR3 protein is CASSLVLTGGGTDTQYF. Written as DNA, the CDR3 is TGTGCCAGCAGCTTAGTTCTGACAGGGGGAGGCACAGATACGCAGTATTTT. Full variable domain (outside the CDR3, taken from reference TRBV7-2 and TRBJ2-3): GAGVSQSPSNKVTEKGKDVELRCDPISGHTALYWYRQSLGQGLEFLIYFQGNSAPDKSGLPSDRFSAERTGGSVSTLTIQRTQQEDSAVYLCASSLVLTGGGTDTQYFGPGTRLTVL.

The chain's CDR3 is CATSDLRGGWETQYF. DNA of the CDR3: TGTGCCACCAGTGATTTGAGAGGGGGCTGGGAGACCCAGTACTTC. V is TRBV24-1 and J is TRBJ2-5; TRBD1 matches at 7 bases. Germline trimming cut 0 bases from V and 5 bases from J; bases unmatched to any gene: 5. Germline V lookup: CDR1 KGHDR, CDR2 SFDVKD. The CDR3 is made up of 15 amino acids.

This clone was found a few times. The V and J genes are TRBV30 and TRBJ2-1; tentative D call: TRBD2 (5 bases). V was trimmed by 0 bases and J by 8 bases, leaving 17 bases between them. Germline V gene data show CDR1 as GTSNPN and CDR2 as SVGIG (reference sequence). The CDR3 consists of 15 residues. The CDR3 loop reads CAWSVGGREADEQFF. DNA of the CDR3: TGTGCCTGGAGTGTCGGTGGGAGAGAAGCGGATGAGCAGTTCTTC.

The J gene is TRBJ1-1, the V gene TRBV28, with D possibly matching TRBD1 (5 bases). CDR1 MDHEN and CDR2 SYDVKM come from the germline V gene. This CDR3 comprises 15 residues. With 4 bases removed from V and 2 bases from J, the gap between germline ends came to 14 bases. The CDR3 coding sequence is TGTGCCAGCAGTTCCCCCCAGACAGTTAACACTGAAGCTTTCTTT. The encoded protein is CASSSPQTVNTEAFF.

This chain joins TRBV4-3 and TRBJ2-1; perhaps TRBD1 as D (7 bases). CDR1 is LGHNA, CDR2 YSLEER, per germline. V was trimmed by 0 bases and J by 15 bases, leaving 18 bases between them. There are 14 residues in the CDR3. CDR3 DNA: TGCGCCAGCAGCCAAGATAGGGGGCGCGGGGCTCCGTTCTTC. This sequence encodes CASSQDRGRGAPFF.

V and J are TRBV28 and TRBJ1-5, with TRBD1 as a possible D gene (5 bases). The CDR3 extends over 17 amino acids. V was clipped by 3 bases and J by 5 bases, with 20 bases between them. Germline CDR1 is MDHEN and CDR2 is SYDVKM. CDR3 bases: TGTGCCAGCAGTTTCACCCTTACCGACAGACTAGATCAGCCCCAGCATTTT. Encoded protein: CASSFTLTDRLDQPQHF.

Turning to this clone: A junction end diverges from the germline sequence, so it may reflect a read error. CDR3 nucleotide sequence: TGTGCCAGCACTAGGGGAGGGGACTCCTACTGGCATTTT. The encoded protein is CASTRGGDSYWHF. The rearrangement uses TRBV6-5 and TRBJ2-3; 7 nucleotides agree with TRBD2. The CDR3 has 13 amino acids. Germline CDR1 and CDR2: MNHEY and SVGAGI.

This clone was seen once. The chain employs TRBV5-4 and TRBJ1-1; D remains ambiguous. The germline CDR1 and CDR2 sequences are SGHNT and YYREEE (reference sequence). With 4 bases removed from V and 1 base from J, the gap between germline ends came to 11 bases. The CDR3 has 14 amino acids. The CDR3: CASSLPTPNTEAFF. DNA for the CDR3: TGTGCCAGCAGCCTCCCGACACCGAACACTGAAGCTTTCTTT.

A single count supports this clone. In the same sample, other DNA sequences code for this CDR3. The CDR3 DNA sequence: TGTGCCAGCAGCCCCCGGGTCTCTGGGGCCAACGTCCTGACTTTC. It specifies CASSPRVSGANVLTF. V gene TRBV6-2 or TRBV6-3 combines with J gene TRBJ2-6; D unclear. The CDR3 length is 15 residues. The germline V and J ends were trimmed by 6 bases and 0 bases, with 9 bases remaining between them. The V gene's germline CDR1 is MNHEY and CDR2 SVGEGT.

This chain joins TRBV4-3 and TRBJ1-4; unclear D gene. The CDR3 sequence is 15 residues long. Trimming left V 1 base short and J 3 bases short, with 9 bases between. The germline CDR1 and CDR2 sequences are LGHNA and YSLEER. In DNA form, the CDR3 reads TGCGCCAGCAGCCAAGGACTAAGTCCTAATGAAAAACTGTTTTTT. Translated: CASSQGLSPNEKLFF.

This chain joins TRBV2 and TRBJ2-7; 7 nucleotides match TRBD1. This CDR3 is built from 13 residues. Germline assignment: CDR1 SNHLY and CDR2 FYNNEI. Trimming removed 5 bases from V and 1 base from J; junction bases left unmatched: 2. The CDR3, as DNA: TGTGCCAGCAGTACCAGGGGGTCCTACGAGCAGTACTTC. Residues: CASSTRGSYEQYF.

The chain couples TRBV5-1 to TRBJ1-1; TRBD1 matches at 7 bases. CDR1 is SGHRS and CDR2 is YFSETQ in the germline V gene. V shed 2 bases, J shed 1 base, and the junction held 5 bases outside the gene matches. The CDR3 is made up of 15 amino acids. In DNA form, the CDR3 reads TGCGCCAGCAGCTTTCAGGGGGATACGAACACTGAAGCTTTCTTT. Translated, it gives CASSFQGDTNTEAFF. The variable domain in full, completed from reference TRBV5-1 and TRBJ1-1, reads KAGVTQTPRYLIKTRGQQVTLSCSPISGHRSVSWYQQTPGQGLQFLFEYFSETQRNKGNFPGRFSGRQFSNSRSEMNVSTLELGDSALYLCASSFQGDTNTEAFFGQGTRLTVV.

This clone was detected only a few times. The chain carries TRBV5-1 and TRBJ1-6; perhaps TRBD1 as D (6 bases). This CDR3 comprises 15 residues. V was cut by 0 bases and J by 7 bases, with 11 bases left in between. Germline-derived CDR1 and CDR2 are SGHRS and YFSETQ. The CDR3 loop reads CASSLEQGQNSPLHF. CDR3 sequence (DNA): TGCGCCAGCAGCTTGGAACAGGGTCAGAATTCACCCCTCCACTTT.

The rearrangement joins TRBV5-4 to TRBJ2-7; 8 bases match TRBD1. The CDR3 length is 14 residues. After removal of 3 bases from V and 5 bases from J, the junction contained 7 bases not matched to a gene. Germline CDR1 is SGHNT and CDR2 is YYREEE (reference sequence). DNA for the CDR3: TGTGCCAGCAGCTCCCTCTCGACAGGGGACGAGCAGTACTTC. It specifies CASSSLSTGDEQYF. Looking up the rest from reference TRBV5-4 and TRBJ2-7 gives the full variable domain: ETGVTQSPTHLIKTRGQQVTLRCSSQSGHNTVSWYQQALGQGPQFIFQYYREEENGRGNFPPRFSGLQFPNYSSELNVNALELDDSALYLCASSSLSTGDEQYFGPGTRLTVT.

This clone was seen more than once but under ten times. J is TRBJ1-5 and V is TRBV5-1; D perhaps matches TRBD1 (5 bases). The CDR3 spans 15 residues. Trimming removed 0 bases from V and 3 bases from J, with 10 bases in between. Germline CDR1 reads SGHRS; CDR2 reads YFSETQ. This CDR3 reads CASSLEGKVNQPQHF. For the CDR3, the DNA is TGCGCCAGCAGCTTGGAGGGGAAAGTCAATCAGCCCCAGCATTTT.

This clone was recorded once. The DNA of the CDR3 is TGTGCCAGCACGGACAAGAACACCGGGGAGCTGTTTTTT. As protein: CASTDKNTGELFF. This sequence joins TRBV7-2 and TRBJ2-2, with D tentatively TRBD1 (5 bases). Germline CDR1 SGHTA, CDR2 FQGNSA. Trimming left V 7 bases short and J 1 base short, with 7 bases between. This CDR3 region has 13 residues.

The chain joins TRBV18 to TRBJ1-5; 11 nucleotides match TRBD1. Unmatched junction bases numbered 7, after V lost 3 bases and J lost 6 bases. CDR1 KGHSH and CDR2 LQKENI come from the germline V gene. This CDR3 is built from 16 residues. DNA for the CDR3: TGTGCCAGCTCACCGGGACAGGGGGATAGCGGTCAGCCCCAGCATTTT. This sequence encodes CASSPGQGDSGQPQHF.

The chain is built from TRBV11-3 and TRBJ2-5, with 13 bases matching TRBD2. There are 17 residues in the CDR3. The junction had 7 bases not matched to a gene; V was cut back by 5 bases and J by 1 base. Per the germline V gene, CDR1 is SGHNT and CDR2 is YENEEA. The CDR3 nucleotides read TGTGCCAGCAGCCCAGGGACTAGCGGGATACTCCAAGAGACCCAGTACTTC. Translated, it gives CASSPGTSGILQETQYF.

This rearrangement joins TRBV7-3 to TRBJ2-3; 10 bases are shared with TRBD2. Trimming took 2 bases from V and 6 from J; bases not matched to a gene: 5. CDR1 is SGHTA, CDR2 FQGTGA, per germline. The CDR3 is 15 amino acids. The CDR3: CASSLSSGSMDTQYF. Here the CDR3 DNA reads TGTGCCAGCAGCTTATCTAGCGGGAGTATGGATACGCAGTATTTT. Complete variable domain (other parts from reference TRBV7-3 and TRBJ2-3): GAGVSQTPSNKVTEKGKYVELRCDPISGHTALYWYRQSLGQGPEFLIYFQGTGAADDSGLPNDRFFAVRPEGSVSTLKIQRTERGDSAVYLCASSLSSGSMDTQYFGPGTRLTVL.